Below are 13 T cell receptor beta chains sequenced from a single sample in a study of blood T cell repertoires in COVID-19. Only in-frame clones appear in the TCRdb table, and some are missing; sequencing was by immunoSEQ multiplex PCR. The table shows 52,000 or so clones, with 86% occurring only once. The sample taken for sequencing was peripheral blood. These receptor sequences come from a man older than 75 with acute or convalescent COVID-19.

The V gene is TRBV5-5, the J gene TRBJ1-1; D is uncertain. Trimming cost V 1 base and J 4 bases, with 11 bases left between them. This CDR3 region has 14 residues. The germline gives CDR1 SGHKS, CDR2 YYEKEE (reference sequence). CDR3 bases: TGTGCCAGCAGCTTGACGGCGGTCGCCACTGAAGCTTTCTTT. It yields the protein CASSLTAVATEAFF.

The chain combines TRBV3-1 (or the pseudogene TRBV3-2) with TRBJ2-7, with D maybe TRBD2 (5 bases). V dropped 1 base and J dropped 3 bases, with 13 bases sitting between them. Per the germline V gene, CDR1 is LGHDT and CDR2 is YNNKEL (reference sequence). The CDR3 has 15 residues. DNA of the CDR3: TGTGCCAGCAGCCAAGGCGGAGGTTCCCTCTACGAGCAGTACTTC. Translation: CASSQGGGSLYEQYF.

J is TRBJ1-2 and V is TRBV5-8, with D hard to call. CDR1 is SGHTS, CDR2 YDEGEE, per germline. V was shortened by 1 base and J by 0 bases, with 7 bases between the two germline ends. The CDR3 has 14 amino acids. CDR3 residues: CASSLSGANYGYTF. The CDR3 nucleotides read TGTGCCAGCAGCTTGTCCGGGGCTAACTATGGCTACACCTTC. Based on the CDR3 plus reference TRBV5-8 and TRBJ1-2, the full variable domain is EAGVTQSPTHLIKTRGQQATLRCSPISGHTSVYWYQQALGLGLQFLLWYDEGEERNRGNFPPRFSGRQFPNYSSELNVNALELEDSALYLCASSLSGANYGYTFGSGTRLTVV.

This sequence joins TRBV7-6 and TRBJ1-2; 7 nucleotides align to TRBD1. Germline CDR1 reads SGHVS; CDR2 reads FNYEAQ. The CDR3 sequence is 14 residues long. Trimming at V came to 5 bases and at J to 4 bases, leaving 7 bases not matched to a gene. In DNA form, the CDR3 reads TGTGCCAGCAGCCGAGAGACAGGGTCCTATGGCTACACCTTC. The encoded protein is CASSRETGSYGYTF.

The J gene is TRBJ1-6, the V gene TRBV7-2; D is ambiguous. The V end lost 6 bases, the J end lost 4 bases, and 10 bases lay between the germline ends. CDR3 length equals 14 residues. The germline V gene has CDR1 SGHTA and CDR2 FQGNSA. In nucleotides, the CDR3 is TGTGCCAGCAGACCCCAACAGTATAATTCACCCCTCCACTTT. Residues: CASRPQQYNSPLHF.

The chain recombines TRBV7-2 with TRBJ2-2; no reliable D call. Germline lookup yields CDR1 SGHTA and CDR2 FQGNSA. The CDR3 runs 14 residues. The V and J ends lost 5 bases and 6 bases respectively, with 13 bases between them. CDR3 sequence reads: CASSAHYGAGELFF. CDR3 nucleotides: TGTGCCAGCAGCGCCCACTACGGCGCCGGGGAGCTGTTTTTT.

The J gene is TRBJ1-1, the V gene TRBV29-1; tentative D call: TRBD1 (6 bases). V lost 6 bases and J lost 3, with 26 bases in between. There are 17 residues in the CDR3. Germline V gene data show CDR1 as SQVTM and CDR2 as ANQGSEA. The CDR3 DNA reads TGCAGCGTAGAAAATCCGGGACACTCGTTACAACACACTGAAGCTTTCTTT. Translated, it gives CSVENPGHSLQHTEAFF.

J is TRBJ1-6 and V is TRBV5-1; 7 positions match TRBD1. V lost 1 base and J lost 7; bases outside the gene matches: 5. Germline CDR1 reads SGHRS; CDR2 reads YFSETQ. The CDR3 consists of 15 residues. CDR3 bases: TGCGCCAGCAGCTTGATGGGACAGAGAAATTCACCCCTCCACTTT. It translates to CASSLMGQRNSPLHF. Combining the CDR3 with reference TRBV5-1 and TRBJ1-6 gives the whole variable domain KAGVTQTPRYLIKTRGQQVTLSCSPISGHRSVSWYQQTPGQGLQFLFEYFSETQRNKGNFPGRFSGRQFSNSRSEMNVSTLELGDSALYLCASSLMGQRNSPLHFGNGTRLTVT.

The chain carries TRBV18 and TRBJ1-4, with D unclear. The V and J ends lost 2 bases and 2 bases respectively, with 15 bases between them. This CDR3 is built from 17 residues. Germline CDR1 and CDR2: KGHSH and LQKENI. The CDR3 reads CASSPTPFGETNEKLFF. The CDR3 nucleotides read TGTGCCAGCTCACCAACCCCCTTTGGGGAGACTAATGAAAAACTGTTTTTT.

The chain recombines TRBV9 with TRBJ2-5; D may be TRBD1 (6 bases). The CDR3 covers 15 residues. Trimming removed 3 bases from V and 2 bases from J, with 14 bases in between. The germline V gene has CDR1 SGDLS and CDR2 YYNGEE. CDR3 DNA sequence: TGTGCCAGCAGCGCCGAGGGCAGGGGACAAGAGACCCAGTACTTC. It codes for CASSAEGRGQETQYF.

V is TRBV24-1 and J is TRBJ1-2, with D maybe TRBD1 (6 bases). CDR3 size: 17 residues. Looked up from germline, CDR1 is KGHDR and CDR2 is SFDVKD. The V and J ends lost 3 bases and 0 bases respectively, with 16 bases between them. The CDR3 is CATSDPDSPLSNYGYTF. The CDR3, as DNA: TGTGCCACCAGTGATCCGGACAGTCCCCTTTCTAACTATGGCTACACCTTC.

The CDR3 here is CASSLYLGTGGEEKLFF. CDR3 in DNA: TGTGCCAGTAGCCTATATCTTGGGACAGGGGGAGAGGAAAAACTGTTTTTT. This chain connects TRBV19 to TRBJ1-4; 11 bases align to TRBD1. The CDR3 totals 17 residues. Germline values: CDR1 LNHDA, CDR2 SQIVND (reference sequence). Unmatched junction bases numbered 14, after V lost 6 bases and J lost 8 bases.

The chain is built from TRBV5-6 and TRBJ1-1, with D uncertain. This CDR3 is built from 13 residues. Looked up from germline, CDR1 is SGHDT and CDR2 is YYEEEE. V was cut by 5 bases and J by 0 bases, with 8 bases left in between. The CDR3 sequence is CASRSGMNTEAFF. DNA of the CDR3: TGTGCCAGCAGGAGCGGTATGAACACTGAAGCTTTCTTT.